What follows is one TCR beta chain and its context. Noted treatment: about 20 received Ad26.COV2.S at low or high dose, single or two shots; roughly five received placebo; per-sample allocation not given. Sampling took place 63 days after the first vaccine or placebo injection. This record comes from a study of Ad26.COV2.S vaccination and SARS-CoV-2 variants. Study-wide context: The authors gave Ad26.COV2.S intramuscularly, either once or twice 56 days apart.

The assay was immunoSEQ multiplex PCR, and TCRdb's table has in-frame clones only and misses some. The table lists around 300,000 clones, approximately 86% of them singletons, with around 10% in the top ten. The source is a person between 18 and 65 years old who received the Ad26.COV2.S COVID-19 vaccine or a placebo. The material sequenced was peripheral blood, taken in a trial of Ad26.COV2.S vaccine versus placebo.

The CDR3 nucleotides read TGTGCCAGCAGCCAAGACAGGGGGCAGCGGGGCTACACCTTC. It encodes CASSQDRGQRGYTF. The chain recombines TRBV14 with TRBJ1-2, with 8 bases lining up with TRBD1. Germline V gene data show CDR1 as SGHDN and CDR2 as FVKESK. This CDR3 has 14 amino acids. The V segment lost 0 bases and the J segment 8 bases; nucleotides outside the gene matches: 5.